The 9 T cell receptor beta chains listed next were all sequenced from one sample in a study of blood T cell repertoires in COVID-19. Sequenced by immunoSEQ multiplex PCR; TCRdb stores in-frame clones only, minus some. The sample lists around 150,000 clones; over 70% were seen once. The sequencing input was PBMCs or T cells enriched from blood (not recorded which). The receptors derive from a man aged 70 or older who had been exposed to COVID-19.

Only a few counts were recorded for this clone. The chain joins TRBV10-2 to TRBJ2-4; 9 bases are shared with TRBD2. CDR1 is WSHSY, CDR2 SAAADI, per germline. The CDR3 covers 13 residues. V lost 7 bases, J lost 6 bases, and 4 bases stayed unmatched. This CDR3 reads CASMTSGSNIQYF. Written as DNA, the CDR3 is TGCGCCAGCATGACTAGCGGATCAAACATTCAGTACTTC.

V and J are TRBV11-3 and TRBJ2-2, with 11 bases lining up with TRBD2. The CDR3 covers 15 residues. V was clipped by 6 bases and J by 6 bases; unmatched bases: 6. In germline, CDR1 is SGHNT, CDR2 YENEEA. In DNA, the CDR3 is TGTGCCAGCAGGAGTAGCGGGAGGGCAGCCGGGGAGCTGTTTTTT. Protein product: CASRSSGRAAGELFF. Looking up the rest from reference TRBV11-3 and TRBJ2-2 gives the full variable domain: EAGVVQSPRYKIIEKKQPVAFWCNPISGHNTLYWYLQNLGQGPELLIRYENEEAVDDSQLPKDRFSAERLKGVDSTLKIQPAELGDSAVYLCASRSSGRAAGELFFGEGSRLTVL.

The chain employs TRBV10-1 and TRBJ2-3; 9 bases are a match to TRBD1. The V gene's germline CDR1 is WNHNN and CDR2 SYGVQD (reference sequence). This CDR3 has 15 residues. V trimming: 5 bases; J trimming: 9 bases; junction bases outside the gene matches: 12. The DNA for the CDR3 is TGCGCCAGCAGTACAGGGGGCGCGGGTAGGGACACGCAGTATTTT. This translates into CASSTGGAGRDTQYF.

Of note for this clone: It is likely a read error, because the conserved phenylalanine at the end of the CDR3 is missing. The limits of the CDR3 on the DNA are not certain, so only TCRdb's listed CDR3 is given. The J gene is TRBJ1-1, the V gene TRBV21-1. TRBV21-1 is listed as a pseudogene. The CDR3 comprises 11 residues, both ends counted. This CDR3 is CASSKALAGDG.

The gene calls are TRBV20-1 and TRBJ2-3; D is ambiguous. This CDR3 is 11 amino acids long. Deletions cut 5 bases from V and 5 bases from J, with 8 bases between. Germline assignment: CDR1 DFQATT and CDR2 SNEGSKA (reference sequence). The DNA for the CDR3 is TGCAGTGCTGCCCCGGGAGATACGCAGTATTTT. This gives the protein CSAAPGDTQYF.

V is TRBV7-6 and J is TRBJ2-7; the match to TRBD1 covers 10 bases. CDR1 SGHVS and CDR2 FNYEAQ come from the germline V gene. The CDR3 contains 14 residues. Trimming took 8 bases from V and 5 from J; bases not matched to a gene: 9. The CDR3 DNA sequence: TGTGCCAGCCAGCAGGGGACAGGGGTTAACGAGCAGTACTTC. Its translation: CASQQGTGVNEQYF.

This clone was recorded only once. The same CDR3 can be traced to other DNA sequences in this sample. The chain combines TRBV7-2 with TRBJ2-3; weak D call: TRBD2 (5 bases). This CDR3 contains 15 residues. Germline V gene lookup returns CDR1 SGHTA and CDR2 FQGNSA. V lost 1 base, J lost 1 base, and 9 bases lay in between. In nucleotides, the CDR3 is TGTGCCAGCAGCTTAGTGCACGGGGGCACAGATACGCAGTATTTT. It translates to CASSLVHGGTDTQYF.

The chain couples TRBV27 to TRBJ2-1; 8 bases are a match to TRBD1. This CDR3 spans 14 amino acids. The germline V gene encodes CDR1 MNHEY and CDR2 SMNVEV (reference sequence). Germline trimming cut 9 bases from V and 2 bases from J; bases unmatched to any gene: 6. The CDR3 DNA reads TGTGCCAGTTCTACAGGGGGGACCTACAATGAGCAGTTCTTC. Amino acids: CASSTGGTYNEQFF.

Here the CDR3 DNA reads TGTGCCGCGGGGACTAGTAAATACGAGCAGTACTTC. The encoded protein is CAAGTSKYEQYF. The chain combines TRBV3-1 (or the pseudogene TRBV3-2) with TRBJ2-7; 8 nucleotides align to TRBD2. The ends lost 11 bases at V and 4 bases at J; junction bases unmatched: 7. This CDR3 is built from 12 residues. The germline V gene encodes CDR1 LGHDT and CDR2 YNNKEL (reference sequence).